Following are 3 T cell receptor beta chains from one sample sequenced in a study of T cell responses to AZD1222 COVID-19 vaccine. TCRdb keeps only in-frame clones here, not all; method: immunoSEQ multiplex PCR. The table includes roughly 200,000 clones, about nine tenths detected once. The material sequenced was peripheral blood, taken 28 days after the second AZD1222 dose. Receptors were obtained from an adult who received the AZD1222 COVID-19 vaccine.

The chain's CDR3 is CASSLFLGEKLFF. CDR3 coding DNA: TGCGCCAGCAGCCTGTTCCTTGGCGAAAAACTGTTTTTT. The chain joins TRBV4-3 to TRBJ1-4, with no clear D. V was shortened by 4 bases and J by 8 bases, with 11 bases between the two germline ends. Per the germline V gene, CDR1 is LGHNA and CDR2 is YSLEER. This CDR3 region has 13 residues.

This sequence joins TRBV7-8 and TRBJ2-3; 10 bases map to TRBD1. This CDR3 has 16 amino acids. V shed 7 bases, J shed 1 base, and the junction held 8 bases outside the gene matches. Germline lookup yields CDR1 SGHVS and CDR2 FQNEAQ. CDR3 nucleotides: TGTGCCAGCACACTGACAGGGGGCGGAGGCACAGATACGCAGTATTTT. It encodes CASTLTGGGGTDTQYF.

The V call is TRBV15, the J call TRBJ2-7; D is unclear. The CDR3 has 12 residues. V lost 0 bases, J lost 10 bases, and 10 bases lay in between. The germline V gene encodes CDR1 LNHNV and CDR2 YYDKDF (reference sequence). CDR3 loop: CATSRDTRIQYF. DNA of the CDR3: TGTGCCACCAGCAGAGATACCAGAATTCAGTACTTC.